These 31 T cell receptor beta chains share one sample of origin, sequenced in a study of cytomegalovirus exposure and HLA in healthy donors (dated by TCRdb to between 2016 and 2019). Library generation was performed with the immunoSEQ multiplex PCR assay. For the multiplex PCR, a mixture combining 60 forward primers for TCR Vbeta segments and 13 reverse primers for TCR Jbeta segments was used. The table comes from immuneACCESS by way of TCRdb, which keeps in-frame sequences with V and J called. Part of the clones is missing from these tables; in studies checked, under half for an unresolved V gene and the rest for unknown reasons. The sample yields 100,000 or so clones; 75% to 90% were counted once. The top ten constitute 6.9% of the sample. The sample comprised PBMCs. The receptors shown here come from a man aged 25-45 years in good health and CMV-seropositive.

V is TRBV4-1 and J is TRBJ2-5; tentative D call: TRBD2 (7 bases). Trimming took off 0 bases at V and 2 bases at J, with 13 bases between the two ends. Germline V CDR1 and CDR2: MGHRA, YSYEKL. The CDR3 loop spans 16 amino acids. The CDR3 loop reads CASSQDRGGRQETQYF. Written as DNA, the CDR3 is TGCGCCAGCAGCCAAGATAGGGGGGGGAGACAAGAGACCCAGTACTTC.

The rearrangement links TRBV6-1 to TRBJ2-7; D may be TRBD2 (5 bases). Germline loops: CDR1 MNHNS, CDR2 SASEGT. This CDR3 spans 15 amino acids. The V gene lost 2 bases and the J gene lost 2 bases, with 13 bases spanning the gap. CDR3 in DNA: TGTGCCAGCAGTGAATGGGGAGACGGGGCCTACGAGCAGTACTTC. The encoded protein is CASSEWGDGAYEQYF.

J is TRBJ2-3 and V is TRBV5-1; no reliable D call. V was shortened by 3 bases and J by 0 bases, with 5 bases between the two germline ends. CDR1 SGHRS and CDR2 YFSETQ come from the germline V gene. The CDR3 is 13 amino acids. The CDR3 nucleotides read TGCGCCAGCAGCTCCTCTAGCACAGATACGCAGTATTTT. It translates to CASSSSSTDTQYF.

The chain joins TRBV10-3 to TRBJ1-1; D is uncertain. Trimming cost V 3 bases and J 3 bases, with 11 bases left between them. The CDR3 covers 14 residues. Germline V gene lookup returns CDR1 ENHRY and CDR2 SYGVKD. The CDR3 spells CAISEAVGHTEAFF. As DNA, the CDR3 is TGTGCCATCAGTGAAGCGGTGGGCCACACTGAAGCTTTCTTT.

The rearrangement links TRBV7-8 to TRBJ2-2, with D possibly TRBD2 on 5 matching bases. The CDR3 totals 17 residues. Germline V lookup: CDR1 SGHVS, CDR2 FQNEAQ. Trimming left V 5 bases short and J 0 bases short, with 16 bases between. The CDR3, as DNA: TGTGCCAGCAGCCCCTCCTGGACGGGGTCGAACACCGGGGAGCTGTTTTTT. Amino acid sequence: CASSPSWTGSNTGELFF.

The V call is TRBV19, the J call TRBJ1-2; 9 bases agree with TRBD1. V dropped 6 bases and J dropped 5; count of bases not matched to a gene: 4. The CDR3 extends over 13 amino acids. Germline CDR1 LNHDA, CDR2 SQIVND (reference sequence). CDR3 nucleotides: TGTGCCAGTAGAGGGACAGGGATTTATGGCTACACCTTC. Translating it yields CASRGTGIYGYTF.

J is TRBJ2-1 and V is TRBV5-5; 8 nucleotides agree with TRBD1. This CDR3 is 15 amino acids long. J gave up 4 bases and V 4 bases, and 7 bases lay outside the gene matches. CDR1 and CDR2 from the germline V gene are SGHKS and YYEKEE (reference sequence). CDR3 sequence reads: CASSLGTGVYNEQFF. CDR3 in DNA: TGTGCCAGCAGCCTTGGGACAGGAGTTTACAATGAGCAGTTCTTC.

The rearrangement links TRBV7-3 to TRBJ1-1, with D uncertain. The CDR3 loop spans 14 amino acids. The V end lost 2 bases, the J end lost 1 base, and 8 bases lay between the germline ends. Germline V gene data show CDR1 as SGHTA and CDR2 as FQGTGA. In nucleotides, the CDR3 is TGTGCCAGCAGCTTACTTGGGCAGAACACTGAAGCTTTCTTT. Encoded protein: CASSLLGQNTEAFF.

The V gene is TRBV9, the J gene TRBJ1-5, with unresolved D. CDR1 is SGDLS and CDR2 is YYNGEE in the germline V gene. This CDR3 spans 16 amino acids. V was trimmed by 0 bases and J by 0 bases, leaving 10 bases between them. The CDR3 DNA sequence: TGTGCCAGCAGCGTAGGTGGAGGGAATAGCAATCAGCCCCAGCATTTT. Protein product: CASSVGGGNSNQPQHF.

The chain joins TRBV4-1 to TRBJ2-1, with a possible D match to TRBD1 (5 bases). Trimming cost V 0 bases and J 6 bases, with 15 bases left between them. CDR1 is MGHRA and CDR2 is YSYEKL in the germline V gene. CDR3 length equals 16 residues. For the CDR3, the DNA is TGCGCCAGCAGCCAAGAATCGGCACAAGGGGTCAATGAGCAGTTCTTC. Translation: CASSQESAQGVNEQFF.

Only a few counts were recorded for this clone. The V gene is TRBV13, the J gene TRBJ1-2; 11 positions match TRBD1. CDR1 is PRHDT and CDR2 is FYEKMQ in the germline V gene (reference sequence). J gave up 2 bases and V 5 bases, and 7 bases lay outside the gene matches. This CDR3 has 16 amino acids. The CDR3 nucleotides read TGTGCCAGCAGCCACGGACAGGGGGCAGGGAACTATGGCTACACCTTC. Translated, it gives CASSHGQGAGNYGYTF.

This chain joins TRBV5-4 and TRBJ2-1; 10 bases align to TRBD2. The junction had 5 bases not matched to a gene; V was cut back by 3 bases and J by 5 bases. CDR3 size: 15 residues. Germline CDR1 is SGHNT and CDR2 is YYREEE (reference sequence). For the CDR3, the DNA is TGTGCCAGCAGCTGGGGAGGGACTAGCGACAATGAGCAGTTCTTC. This gives the protein CASSWGGTSDNEQFF.

This clone was picked up a small number of times. The CDR3 here is CASSSRGRGYTF. In DNA, the CDR3 is TGTGCCAGCAGCTCCCGAGGGCGAGGCTACACCTTC. The V gene is TRBV28, the J gene TRBJ1-2; D gene ambiguous. This CDR3 is built from 12 residues. The germline V gene encodes CDR1 MDHEN and CDR2 SYDVKM. Deletions cut 6 bases from V and 8 bases from J, with 13 bases between.

The chain employs TRBV4-3 and TRBJ1-1, with D hard to call. This CDR3 contains 15 residues. Germline V gives CDR1 LGHNA, CDR2 YSLEER. Trimming pared 3 bases from V and 0 bases from J, leaving 11 bases between. CDR3 sequence reads: CASSQAAIMNTEAFF. The DNA of the CDR3 is TGCGCCAGCAGCCAGGCAGCGATCATGAACACTGAAGCTTTCTTT.

The genes are TRBV6-1 and TRBJ2-6, with TRBD1 identical over 10 bases. The trim removed 4 bases at V and 2 bases at J, leaving 8 bases unmatched. Germline CDR1 reads MNHNS; CDR2 reads SASEGT. There are 18 residues in the CDR3. This CDR3 reads CASSALGQGGAGANVLTF. The CDR3 DNA follows: TGTGCCAGCAGTGCCTTAGGACAGGGGGGGGCTGGGGCCAACGTCCTGACTTTC.

This CDR3 reads CAWSAGQGGYPLHF. DNA for the CDR3: TGTGCCTGGAGTGCCGGACAGGGGGGGTACCCCCTCCACTTT. V gene TRBV30 combines with J gene TRBJ1-6; 10 bases are shared with TRBD1. V shed 1 base and J 13 bases; nucleotides not matched to a gene: 7. Germline V gene sequence: CDR1 GTSNPN, CDR2 SVGIG (reference sequence). The CDR3 consists of 14 residues.

This chain joins TRBV4-2 and TRBJ1-5, with D hard to call. CDR1 and CDR2 from the germline V gene are LGHNA and YNFKEQ. The V end lost 4 bases, the J end lost 2 bases, and 9 bases lay between the germline ends. The CDR3 has 14 residues. This CDR3 reads CASSLGDGNQPQHF. The CDR3 nucleotides read TGTGCCAGCAGCCTCGGAGACGGCAATCAGCCCCAGCATTTT.

This clone was seen just once. This chain joins TRBV10-3 and TRBJ1-2; 10 bases align to TRBD1. Germline CDR1 and CDR2: ENHRY and SYGVKD. The CDR3 has 12 amino acids. The J segment lost 7 bases and the V segment lost 11 bases, leaving 7 bases of the junction unmatched. The CDR3 reads CALRGTGAGYTF. In DNA, the CDR3 is TGTGCCCTGCGGGGGACAGGGGCTGGCTACACCTTC.

Only one count was recorded for this clone. This chain joins TRBV4-1 and TRBJ2-5; TRBD1 is a possible D gene (5 bases). The V gene's germline CDR1 is MGHRA and CDR2 YSYEKL. This CDR3 has 16 residues. Deletions cut 0 bases from V and 1 base from J, with 12 bases between. CDR3 DNA sequence: TGCGCCAGCAGCCAAGATCTTCAGGGCACCCAAGAGACCCAGTACTTC. Translated, it gives CASSQDLQGTQETQYF.

V is TRBV4-1 and J is TRBJ2-3; 12 nucleotides align to TRBD2. The germline gives CDR1 MGHRA, CDR2 YSYEKL. The CDR3 is 16 amino acids. J was trimmed by 4 bases and V by 4 bases; bases with no gene match: 6. CDR3 loop: CASSRRLAGGPDTQYF. DNA of the CDR3: TGCGCCAGCAGCCGGAGGCTAGCGGGGGGGCCAGATACGCAGTATTTT.

CDR3 region: CASSEVGLAGGVDTDTQYF. The CDR3 DNA is TGTGCCAGCAGCGAAGTCGGACTAGCGGGGGGGGTTGATACAGATACGCAGTATTTT. This chain connects TRBV6-4 to TRBJ2-3, with TRBD2 matching over 15 bases. This CDR3 is 19 amino acids long. Germline CDR1 and CDR2: MRHNA and SNTAGT. J gave up 3 bases and V 6 bases, and 13 bases lay outside the gene matches.

V and J are TRBV6-6 and TRBJ2-5; perhaps TRBD1 as D (6 bases). Germline assignment: CDR1 MNHNY and CDR2 SVGAGI (reference sequence). The CDR3 totals 14 residues. Trimming took 5 bases from V and 4 from J, leaving 14 bases between them. CDR3 nucleotide sequence: TGTGCCAGCAGTCAAGGACAGCGCCGAGAGACCCAGTACTTC. Its translation: CASSQGQRRETQYF.

The chain has TRBV6-5 and TRBJ1-5, with D possibly matching TRBD1 (5 bases). This CDR3 has 13 residues. Trimming pared 5 bases from V and 4 bases from J, leaving 9 bases between. Germline CDR1 is MNHEY and CDR2 is SVGAGI. The CDR3 loop is CASSTQGNQPQHF. The CDR3 coding sequence is TGTGCCAGCAGTACCCAGGGAAATCAGCCCCAGCATTTT.

The chain carries TRBV19 and TRBJ1-6; D unresolved. V dropped 3 bases and J dropped 0 bases, with 9 bases sitting between them. This CDR3 is 16 amino acids long. Germline lookup yields CDR1 LNHDA and CDR2 SQIVND (reference sequence). In DNA, the CDR3 is TGTGCCAGTAGTATCGGGATTAGCTCCTATAATTCACCCCTCCACTTT. This translates into CASSIGISSYNSPLHF.

The rearrangement joins TRBV7-9 to TRBJ1-1; 7 nucleotides line up with TRBD1. The CDR3 length is 14 residues. In germline, CDR1 is SEHNR, CDR2 FQNEAQ (reference sequence). Trimming removed 5 bases from V and 1 base from J; junction bases left unmatched: 4. CDR3 sequence: CASSPQGQNTEAFF. CDR3 sequence (DNA): TGTGCCAGCAGCCCACAGGGGCAGAACACTGAAGCTTTCTTT.

This sequence joins TRBV19 and TRBJ1-6; TRBD1 matches 7 bases. The CDR3 contains 12 residues. The J segment lost 16 bases and the V segment lost 8 bases, leaving 11 bases of the junction unmatched. CDR1 is LNHDA, CDR2 SQIVND, per germline (reference sequence). The CDR3 loop reads CASSTGRWDLHF. The CDR3 coding sequence is TGTGCCAGTTCGACAGGGCGTTGGGATCTCCACTTT.

This clone has more than one count but fewer than ten. The chain recombines TRBV5-1 with TRBJ1-1; 9 positions match TRBD1. CDR1 is SGHRS and CDR2 is YFSETQ in the germline V gene. The CDR3 has 14 residues. The junction had 5 bases not matched to a gene; V was cut back by 4 bases and J by 4 bases. The CDR3 DNA reads as TGCGCCAGCAGCCCGACAGGGGGGAGCACTGAAGCTTTCTTT. Translation gives CASSPTGGSTEAFF.

The V call is TRBV10-1, the J call TRBJ2-1; TRBD2 matches at 9 bases. Looked up from germline, CDR1 is WNHNN and CDR2 is SYGVQD (reference sequence). V gave up 3 bases and J gave up 5 bases; unmatched junction bases: 8. CDR3 length: 16 residues. CDR3 sequence reads: CASSDISGGKNNEQFF. The CDR3 DNA reads TGCGCCAGCAGTGATATTAGCGGGGGTAAGAACAATGAGCAGTTCTTC.

This chain links TRBV18 with TRBJ2-1; TRBD2 agrees at 9 bases. The CDR3 length is 17 residues. The V segment lost 1 base and the J segment 5 bases; nucleotides outside the gene matches: 9. The germline V gene has CDR1 KGHSH and CDR2 LQKENI. The CDR3 bases are TGTGCCAGCTCACCACGGATCCAAGCGGGGGGACACAATGAGCAGTTCTTC. This gives the protein CASSPRIQAGGHNEQFF. The complete variable domain, with remaining parts taken from reference TRBV18 and TRBJ2-1, reads NAGVMQNPRHLVRRRGQEARLRCSPMKGHSHVYWYRQLPEEGLKFMVYLQKENIIDESGMPKERFSAEFPKEGPSILRIQQVVRGDSAAYFCASSPRIQAGGHNEQFFGPGTRLTVL.

The V call is TRBV10-1, the J call TRBJ1-4; the match to TRBD1 covers 8 bases. The CDR3 has 16 amino acids. The V gene's germline CDR1 is WNHNN and CDR2 SYGVQD (reference sequence). V was pared by 2 bases and J by 7 bases, with 9 bases of the junction left unmatched. The CDR3 loop is CASSEIGTGLTEKLFF. The DNA for the CDR3 is TGCGCCAGCAGTGAGATCGGGACAGGTCTCACTGAAAAACTGTTTTTT.

The V and J genes are TRBV6-4 and TRBJ1-5; 7 positions match TRBD1. V shed 0 bases and J 1 base; nucleotides not matched to a gene: 9. CDR3 length: 18 amino acids. CDR1 and CDR2 (germline): MRHNA, SNTAGT. The chain's CDR3 is CASSDSIPDRKSNQPQHF. The CDR3 nucleotides read TGTGCCAGCAGTGACTCCATACCGGACAGGAAGAGCAATCAGCCCCAGCATTTT.